This TCR beta chain was sequenced in a study of identical twins (dated by TCRdb to the mid-2010s). In terms of the full investigation: TCR alpha and beta repertoires from monozygotic twins, unrelated adults of various ages and cord blood were deep-sequenced to test whether fetal clonotypes persist. To rule out contamination, the twin experiments were replicated at different times with different library preparation protocols.

Every donor in the study was a healthy Caucasian. The twin cohort consisted of three pairs of female monozygotic twins, all aged about 18 to 30 years. CD4+ and CD8+ T cell populations were isolated with positive isolation kits from Invitrogen. Notes on this clonotype: Its antigen is not yet known. The record has no base qualities; no much larger clone is one base away.

Receptor libraries were prepared by 5' RACE. For sequencing, an Illumina HiSeq 2000 was employed. A universal primer binding site was introduced by template switching, and a unique molecular identifier was present in the final cDNA, enabling accurate counting of TCR cDNA molecules. First-strand cDNA for TCR alpha and beta chains was synthesized from specific primers in the conserved constant-segment region. To control for contamination, every cDNA library was double barcoded, receiving both a SMART-Mk sample barcode and Illumina barcodes. TruSeq adapter sequences, together with Illumina sample barcodes, were added in two successive PCR steps. The Illumina HiSeq platform was used with custom primers to sequence TCR alpha and beta cDNA libraries. Regarding the original processing steps: Unique molecular identifiers were extracted from raw reads with MiGEC, and CDR3 positions were determined with MiXCR. For each individual, recombination models were inferred using an EM algorithm with the repgenHMM and IGoR tools. Shared clonotypes were analyzed with the tcR package in R, and sharing was normalized by the product of cloneset sizes. Out-of-frame nonproductive sequences were analyzed to study raw recombination free of thymic and clonal selection effects. TCRdb reran the public reads through fastp at Q25 and MiXCR, keeping productive beta chains. Records with the same CDR3 protein are collapsed into one entry carrying the most frequent genes and DNA. The V and J calls come from TCRdb's annotation, not from the publication. The table for this sample lists 520,000 or so distinct CDR3 sequences; 22% of them were counted only once. The top ten clones comprise 0.75% to 0.95% of the sample.

The paper's findings and limits, for the study overall: Compared with coincidental sharing between unrelated individuals, an excess of low generation-probability sequences was observed among out-of-frame TCR alpha sequences shared between twins. Recombination models systematically underestimated out-of-frame TCR alpha sharing in monozygotic twins but agreed with sharing between unrelated individuals. Excess twin sharing in beta out-of-frame sequences was weaker because fewer shared sequences lowered the signal-to-noise ratio. Because the same donors could not be followed over many years, conclusions were based on cross-sectional statistical analysis. Invariant T cells such as MAIT and iNKT could partly confound zero-insertion analyses, although diverse VJ usage argued against such confounding for most clonotypes. Abundant cord blood beta clonotypes had fewer insertions, young adult naive repertoires showed a similar but weaker trend, and memory repertoires showed no such trend.

For this chain, trimming is 6 bases at the V end and 3 bases at the J end, and the number of junction bases without a gene match is 3. The germline V gene supplies CDR1 SQVTM and CDR2 ANQGSEA. Including the terminal cysteine and phenylalanine, the CDR3 comprises 13 residues. Only the CDR3 DNA is retained, 39 bases long and in frame from the first base. The same sample was also used in a study of T cells expressing NK-cell markers. The second investigation adds: In sorted CD3+CD56+NKG2C+, CD3+CD56+NKG2C- and CD3+CD56-NKG2C+ T-cell subsets from 7 or 8 donors, TCR beta-chain repertoires were profiled. Among the eight sequenced donors, seven were HCMV-seropositive and one was HCMV-seronegative. To restrict sorting to alphabetaTCR-expressing T cells, an anti-gammadeltaTCR antibody was added in several experiments. In several donors, the dominant CD3+CD56+NKG2C+ clonotypes ranked among the top 10 CD8+ clonotypes, making up roughly 1.0-7.0% of CD8+ T cells. Those dominant clonotypes were again the most abundant among CD3+CD56-NKG2C+ cells in a few donors, at roughly 28.3-65%. Whether the expanded NKG2C-expressing T cell clones were specific for HCMV antigens was left unclear. All eight donors whose samples were sequenced were randomly selected healthy volunteers, three of them men and five women. HCMV serostatus was determined by detecting HCMV-specific IgG in serum with a commercial ELISA kit. MIGEC handled demultiplexing of the reads and grouping by UMI, while MiTCR was used to assemble and quantify clonotypes. Only TCR cDNA sequences supported by at least two reads were kept to exclude erroneous sequences. The tcR package was used for downstream repertoire analysis, and clonotypes were matched between fractions using CDR3 nucleotide sequence together with V segment. VDJmatch was used to annotate antigen specificity against VDJdb, with one amino acid substitution allowed in CDR3.

The TCR comes from a woman in her late teens or twenties in good health. Sequenced input: CD4+ T cells sorted from blood. Recombination connected TRBV29-1 to TRBJ1-5; TRBD1 matches 9 bases in the middle. Read as DNA, the sequence is TGCAGCGTCCGGACAGGGGACAATCAGCCCCAGCATTTT. This translates into CSVRTGDNQPQHF.